Listed below are T cell receptor beta chains from one sample, sequenced in a study of shared clonotypes between healthy human individuals. Produced via immunoSEQ multiplex PCR; TCRdb's table is partial and in-frame only. The sample shows some 1,400,000 clones, 95% to 97% of them seen only once. The sequenced material came from naive CD4+ T cells sorted from blood. The receptor source for this set is a man aged 30 to 45 in good health. The CDR3 runs from the conserved cysteine through the conserved F or W.

v_call: TRBV11-1; cdr3_aa: CASSTRTGASEQFF
v_call: TRBV5-4; cdr3_aa: CASSLGALNTGELFF
v_call: TRBV5-4; cdr3_aa: CASSLDRQETQYF
v_call: TRBV10-3; cdr3_aa: CAIQGGQGNTEAFF
v_call: TRBV19; cdr3_aa: CASSADRRRETQYF
v_call: TRBV4-3; cdr3_aa: CASSQDLVMVASSSNQPQHF
v_call: TRBV10-1; cdr3_aa: CASSDRLVNEQFF
v_call: TRBV6-5; cdr3_aa: CASSFSGRRWDEQFF
v_call: TRBV28; cdr3_aa: CASSFGDRVRNTIYF
v_call: TRBV7-9; cdr3_aa: CASSSPRSGTSETQYF
v_call: TRBV2; cdr3_aa: CASSEVGGASEQFF
v_call: TRBV10-3; cdr3_aa: CATSSGQSEKLFF
v_call: TRBV6-5; cdr3_aa: CASSPSGDWGTEAFF
v_call: TRBV6-6; cdr3_aa: CASSYSGAPFQTQYF
v_call: TRBV28; cdr3_aa: CASSLVAGRGQQPQHF
v_call: TRBV2; cdr3_aa: CASSVGRGTEAFF
v_call: TRBV19; cdr3_aa: CASSNRGHPYEQYF
v_call: TRBV27; cdr3_aa: CASSLSRLAGSEQYF
v_call: TRBV27; cdr3_aa: CASGPQGSQYF
v_call: TRBV19; cdr3_aa: CASTLNTEAFF
v_call: TRBV23-1; cdr3_aa: CASSQSLWDYLYEQYF
v_call: TRBV28; cdr3_aa: CASSLGLAGPSTDTQYF
v_call: TRBV18; cdr3_aa: CASSESTDTQYF
v_call: TRBV7-6; cdr3_aa: CASSLALGLAGGTQGADTQYF
v_call: TRBV28; cdr3_aa: CASEGDTNTEAFF
v_call: TRBV5-4; cdr3_aa: CASSSPGQGVRETQYF
v_call: TRBV14; cdr3_aa: CASSQRLRVQETQYF
v_call: TRBV6-1; cdr3_aa: CASSARTYEQYF
v_call: TRBV7-6; cdr3_aa: CASSLIAGLSGELFF
v_call: TRBV7-8; cdr3_aa: CASSWGSYSYNEQFF
v_call: TRBV7-2; cdr3_aa: CASSLIVGPTYNEQFF
v_call: TRBV6-6; cdr3_aa: CASTLIYTDTQYF
v_call: TRBV5-1; cdr3_aa: CASSLEGQPYGYTF
v_call: TRBV7-9; cdr3_aa: CASSFSGGGDEKLFF
v_call: TRBV7-9; cdr3_aa: CASSFAAEGEQYF
v_call: TRBV30; cdr3_aa: CAWSVRHPTVEQYF
v_call: TRBV29-1; cdr3_aa: CSVAGTGNIQYF
v_call: TRBV5-1; cdr3_aa: CASLGTQYF
v_call: TRBV6-1; cdr3_aa: CASSAIAGATGGASTDTQYF
v_call: TRBV7-2; cdr3_aa: CASAFGRSYEQYF
v_call: TRBV7-3; cdr3_aa: CASSPRGSGGPYTQYF
v_call: TRBV28; cdr3_aa: CASSYAAMNTEAFF
v_call: TRBV9; cdr3_aa: CASSVNQLAGGEQYF
v_call: TRBV10-2; cdr3_aa: CASSEGGRQVGIQYF
v_call: TRBV5-5; cdr3_aa: CASSPGQSDTQYF
v_call: TRBV11-2; cdr3_aa: CASSLGQHDYEQYF
v_call: TRBV29-1; cdr3_aa: CSVGRDRTPSYGYTF
v_call: TRBV28; cdr3_aa: CASTRGSRGRINYGYTF
v_call: TRBV28; cdr3_aa: CASSSMGYTF
v_call: TRBV7-3; cdr3_aa: CASSQRGPGQETQYF
v_call: TRBV7-3; cdr3_aa: CASSLTGTSYEQYF
v_call: TRBV9; cdr3_aa: CASSAQFGTRTDTQYF
v_call: TRBV9; cdr3_aa: CASSEVSGLTYNEQFF
v_call: TRBV6-5; cdr3_aa: CASSPRTSNHEQYF
v_call: TRBV15; cdr3_aa: CATSSAYNQPQHF
v_call: TRBV19; cdr3_aa: CASSLNRARRSYEQYF
v_call: TRBV4-1; cdr3_aa: CASSQDRGGTYNEQFF